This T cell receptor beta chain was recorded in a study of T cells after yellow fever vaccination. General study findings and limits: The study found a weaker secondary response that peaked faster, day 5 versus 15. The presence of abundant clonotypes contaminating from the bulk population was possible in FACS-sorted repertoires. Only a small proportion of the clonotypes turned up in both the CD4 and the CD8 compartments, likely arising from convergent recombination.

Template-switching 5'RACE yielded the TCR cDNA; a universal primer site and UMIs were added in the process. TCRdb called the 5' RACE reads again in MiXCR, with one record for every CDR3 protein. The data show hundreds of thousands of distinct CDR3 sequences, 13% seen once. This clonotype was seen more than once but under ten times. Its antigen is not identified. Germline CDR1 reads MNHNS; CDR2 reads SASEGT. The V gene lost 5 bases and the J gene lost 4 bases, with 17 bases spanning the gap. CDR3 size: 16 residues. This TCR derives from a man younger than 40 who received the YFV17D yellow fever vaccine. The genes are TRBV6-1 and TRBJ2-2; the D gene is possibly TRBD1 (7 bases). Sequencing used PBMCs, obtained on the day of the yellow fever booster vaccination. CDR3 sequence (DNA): TGTGCCAGCAGTAATGAGGCGGGACAGCTCACCGGGGAGCTGTTTTTT. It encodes CASSNEAGQLTGELFF.